Below, 27 T cell receptor beta chains from the same sample are listed, as sequenced in a study of precursors of human CD4 cytotoxic T cells. MiXCR, run by TCRdb on the reads, gives a single entry per CDR3 protein. The sample holds 350 to 500 distinct CDR3 sequences; 20% to 25% are singletons and the top ten take around 33%. The bulk UMI libraries came from four sorted CD4+ memory subsets, including IL-7R-high and IL-7R-negative TEMRA. Source material: memory CD4+ T cells from blood (PBMCs). These receptors were taken from a human donor in good health.

The chain carries TRBV12-3 or TRBV12-4 and TRBJ2-3; 10 bases agree with TRBD2. With 7 bases clipped from V and 8 bases from J, the junction kept 12 bases outside the gene matches. The CDR3 extends over 15 amino acids. DNA of the CDR3: TGTGCCAGCAACCCTGCCAGCGGGGGGGCACCTACGCAGTATTTT. Protein product: CASNPASGGAPTQYF.

This clonotype was seen more than once but under ten times. The chain recombines TRBV9 with TRBJ2-1, with 9 bases matching TRBD2. The CDR3 loop spans 20 amino acids. J was trimmed by 0 bases and V by 3 bases; bases with no gene match: 16. From germline, CDR1 is SGDLS and CDR2 YYNGEE. In DNA, the CDR3 is TGTGCCAGCAGCGATAAAGCGGGAGGCTATTTTTCGAGCTCCTACAATGAGCAGTTCTTC. Its translation is CASSDKAGGYFSSSYNEQFF. The complete variable domain, with remaining parts taken from reference TRBV9 and TRBJ2-1, reads DSGVTQTPKHLITATGQRVTLRCSPRSGDLSVYWYQQSLDQGLQFLIQYYNGEERAKGNILERFSAQQFPDLHSELNLSSLELGDSALYFCASSDKAGGYFSSSYNEQFFGPGTRLTVL.

This clonotype is large within its sample. The chain uses TRBV30 and TRBJ1-1, with 7 bases matching TRBD1. The germline CDR1 and CDR2 sequences are GTSNPN and SVGIG (reference sequence). The CDR3 runs 16 residues. With 1 base clipped from V and 1 base from J, the junction kept 9 bases outside the gene matches. CDR3 sequence (DNA): TGTGCCTGGAGTGATATCACGGACAGGAAGAACACTGAAGCTTTCTTT. Its translation: CAWSDITDRKNTEAFF.

This clonotype is large. The rearrangement joins TRBV4-2 to TRBJ2-2, with TRBD2 identical over 10 bases. Germline trimming cut 0 bases from V and 0 bases from J; bases unmatched to any gene: 10. The CDR3 extends over 20 amino acids. Germline V gene lookup returns CDR1 LGHNA and CDR2 YNFKEQ. In DNA form, the CDR3 reads TGTGCCAGCAGCCAAGATAGTCGCCTAGCGGGAGTTTCGAACACCGGGGAGCTGTTTTTT. Translating it yields CASSQDSRLAGVSNTGELFF.

This clonotype ranks as large (0.1 to 1%). The rearrangement joins TRBV7-9 to TRBJ2-6; TRBD1 matches 7 bases. V lost 5 bases, J lost 0 bases, and 10 bases stayed unmatched. CDR1 and CDR2 from the germline V gene are SEHNR and FQNEAQ (reference sequence). The CDR3 is made up of 18 amino acids. CDR3 sequence (DNA): TGTGCCAGCAGCCGCGCCCGGGACAGCCTCTCTGGGGCCAACGTCCTGACTTTC. As protein: CASSRARDSLSGANVLTF. Variable domain in full (rest from reference TRBV7-9 and TRBJ2-6): DTGVSQNPRHKITKRGQNVTFRCDPISEHNRLYWYRQTLGQGPEFLTYFQNEAQLEKSRLLSDRFSAERPKGSFSTLEIQRTEQGDSAMYLCASSRARDSLSGANVLTFGAGSRLTVL.

The chain links TRBV29-1 to TRBJ2-7; perhaps TRBD1 as D (5 bases). The CDR3 totals 13 residues. V was pared by 4 bases and J by 6 bases, with 16 bases between. Germline V lookup: CDR1 SQVTM, CDR2 ANQGSEA. DNA for the CDR3: TGCAGCGTTGTTCCCGGACAACCCCCCGAGCAGTACTTC. Its protein is CSVVPGQPPEQYF.

This clonotype was detected a few times. The chain carries TRBV12-3 or TRBV12-4 and TRBJ2-3; possible D gene TRBD2, 5 bases. CDR3 size: 16 residues. Trimming took off 2 bases at V and 6 bases at J, with 18 bases between the two ends. The CDR3 nucleotides are TGTGCCAGCAGTTTAAGTTACGGGATCACCTCGGATACGCAGTATTTT. Its translation is CASSLSYGITSDTQYF.

This clonotype appeared a single time. V usage is TRBV20-1 and J usage is TRBJ2-3; tentatively, D is TRBD2 (6 bases). From germline, CDR1 is DFQATT and CDR2 SNEGSKA (reference sequence). The V end was cut by 3 bases, the J end by 4 bases, with 17 bases between. The CDR3 loop spans 15 amino acids. The CDR3: CSASTSRGWPDTQYF. In nucleotides, the CDR3 is TGCAGTGCTAGCACCTCACGGGGGTGGCCAGATACGCAGTATTTT.

In its sample, this clonotype is large. This chain connects TRBV6-6 to TRBJ2-7; possibly TRBD2 for D (6 bases). CDR3 length equals 11 residues. V was shortened by 8 bases and J by 2 bases, with 7 bases between the two germline ends. From germline, CDR1 is MNHNY and CDR2 SVGAGI (reference sequence). CDR3 sequence (DNA): TGTGCCAGCGCGGGGACCTACGAGCAGTACTTC. Its translation: CASAGTYEQYF.

The chain links TRBV15 to TRBJ2-7; 9 bases line up with TRBD1. Per germline, CDR1 LNHNV and CDR2 YYDKDF (reference sequence). Trimming took 4 bases from V and 3 from J; bases not matched to a gene: 4. This CDR3 is 14 amino acids long. CDR3 region: CATSNTDRGYEQYF. CDR3 coding DNA: TGTGCCACCAGCAACACGGACAGGGGCTACGAGCAGTACTTC.

The rearrangement joins TRBV9 to TRBJ2-5; 7 bases map to TRBD2. The V gene's germline CDR1 is SGDLS and CDR2 YYNGEE. The J segment lost 1 base and the V segment lost 2 bases, leaving 5 bases of the junction unmatched. The CDR3 covers 15 residues. The CDR3 loop reads CASSVLAGAQETQYF. The CDR3 nucleotides are TGTGCCAGCAGCGTTTTGGCGGGAGCCCAAGAGACCCAGTACTTC.

This clonotype came up a few times. The chain has TRBV5-5 and TRBJ2-5; D might be TRBD2 (6 bases). The CDR3 is made up of 16 amino acids. V shed 2 bases and J shed 4 bases, with 18 bases lying between them. Per germline, CDR1 SGHKS and CDR2 YYEKEE (reference sequence). The CDR3 region has the DNA TGTGCCAGCAGCTTATCCCGGGGGATTTCCCCAGAGACCCAGTACTTC. Protein product: CASSLSRGISPETQYF.

In its sample, this clonotype is large. V is TRBV5-1 and J is TRBJ1-1; D possibly corresponds to TRBD1 (6 bases). Germline V lookup: CDR1 SGHRS, CDR2 YFSETQ. The CDR3 is 13 residues long. V lost 0 bases and J lost 8, with 11 bases in between. The CDR3 here is CASSLGTGFEAFF. The CDR3 DNA sequence: TGCGCCAGCAGCTTGGGCACAGGGTTCGAAGCTTTCTTT.

The chain recombines TRBV27 with TRBJ2-1; D is perhaps TRBD2 (6 bases). V was pared by 4 bases and J by 8 bases, with 9 bases between. The CDR3 runs 12 residues. Germline values: CDR1 MNHEY, CDR2 SMNVEV (reference sequence). This chain's CDR3 is CASSSGLHEQFF. As DNA, the CDR3 is TGTGCCAGCAGTTCGGGACTCCATGAGCAGTTCTTC.

This clonotype showed up just a few times. V and J are TRBV5-1 and TRBJ2-7; D not certain. The CDR3 totals 15 residues. Trimming took off 1 base at V and 6 bases at J, with 17 bases between the two ends. The germline CDR1 and CDR2 sequences are SGHRS and YFSETQ. The CDR3 sequence is CASSLFYGRFTEQYF. CDR3 in DNA: TGCGCCAGCAGCTTGTTTTATGGGCGGTTCACCGAGCAGTACTTC.

Comment on this clonotype: The junction and the germline gene differ at one end; a read error may be behind it. The rearrangement uses TRBV5-6 and TRBJ1-2; D call uncertain. Germline V gene data show CDR1 as SGHDT and CDR2 as YYEEEE. The CDR3 is 12 residues long. CDR3 nucleotides: TGCGCCAGCAGCCCCCCTGACTATGGCTACACCTTC. This sequence encodes CASSPPDYGYTF.

The rearrangement uses TRBV7-2 and TRBJ2-2, with D unresolved. The germline CDR1 and CDR2 sequences are SGHTA and FQGNSA. V lost 5 bases and J lost 1, with 8 bases in between. This CDR3 comprises 14 residues. CDR3 loop: CASSPPKNTGELFF. The CDR3 nucleotides read TGTGCCAGCAGCCCCCCTAAGAACACCGGGGAGCTGTTTTTT.

This clonotype is large in the sample. The chain couples TRBV7-9 to TRBJ2-7; no definite D call. The CDR3 loop spans 13 amino acids. CDR1 and CDR2 (germline): SEHNR, FQNEAQ (reference sequence). V lost 3 bases to trimming and J lost 5 bases, with 11 bases between them. For the CDR3, the DNA is TGTGCCAGCAGCTTTTCGAACTTGGACGAGCAGTACTTC. Amino acids: CASSFSNLDEQYF.

This chain links TRBV29-1 with TRBJ2-3, with TRBD2 matching 14 bases. Germline trimming cut 8 bases from V and 5 bases from J; bases unmatched to any gene: 6. CDR1 is SQVTM, CDR2 ANQGSEA, per germline. The CDR3 sequence is 14 residues long. CDR3 coding DNA: TGCAGCATCGGGACTAGCGGGAGAATAGATACGCAGTATTTT. Amino acids: CSIGTSGRIDTQYF.

This chain connects TRBV6-6 to TRBJ2-5; 12 nucleotides match TRBD2. The J segment lost 4 bases and the V segment lost 6 bases, leaving 9 bases of the junction unmatched. The CDR3 has 16 amino acids. Germline CDR1 reads MNHNY; CDR2 reads SVGAGI (reference sequence). The DNA of the CDR3 is TGTGCCAGCAGCCATCCGGGGACTAGCGGGCGAGAGACCCAGTACTTC. Translating it yields CASSHPGTSGRETQYF.

A note on this clonotype: This may be a read error: a much more frequent sequence differs by one nucleotide. The chain joins TRBV13 to TRBJ1-2, with 8 bases fitting TRBD1. CDR3 length equals 14 residues. CDR1 is PRHDT, CDR2 FYEKMQ, per germline (reference sequence). The DNA of the CDR3 is TGTGCCAGCAGCACCAGCCCAGGGGGCCGGGGCTTCACCTTC. This codes for CASSTSPGGRGFTF.

This chain joins TRBV29-1 and TRBJ2-5, with TRBD2 matching 14 bases. The CDR3 covers 16 residues. V gave up 7 bases and J gave up 4 bases; unmatched junction bases: 11. CDR1 is SQVTM and CDR2 is ANQGSEA in the germline V gene. The CDR3 sequence: CSAPGTSGSSRETQYF. The CDR3 bases are TGCAGCGCTCCGGGGACTAGCGGGAGTTCGAGAGAGACCCAGTACTTC.

This clonotype has more than one count but fewer than ten. CDR3 nucleotide sequence: TGCAGCGCCCCCCTGTTGGCAACCAGCTCCTACAATGAGCAGTTCTTC. Its translation: CSAPLLATSSYNEQFF. This chain uses TRBV29-1 with TRBJ2-1; D uncertain. Trimming stripped 7 bases from V and 0 bases from J, with 19 bases between. The germline gives CDR1 SQVTM, CDR2 ANQGSEA. This CDR3 region has 16 residues.

The J gene is TRBJ2-1, the V gene TRBV7-9; 7 bases line up with TRBD2. Trimming at V came to 4 bases and at J to 0 bases, leaving 12 bases not matched to a gene. This CDR3 comprises 18 residues. Per germline, CDR1 SEHNR and CDR2 FQNEAQ (reference sequence). The CDR3 sequence: CASSSPSTSASSYNEQFF. The CDR3, as DNA: TGTGCCAGCAGCTCGCCTTCTACTAGCGCAAGCTCCTACAATGAGCAGTTCTTC.

Points on this clonotype: A much larger clonotype is one base distant, so this may be a read error. As the CDR3 is not closed by the conserved phenylalanine or tryptophan, this likely results from a read error. The chain employs TRBV5-8 and TRBJ2-1, with a possible D match to TRBD2 (5 bases). The CDR3 contains 15 residues. V lost 4 bases, J lost 1 base, and 12 bases lay in between. CDR1 is SGHTS, CDR2 YDEGEE, per germline. This chain's CDR3 is CASSRDGNSYNEQFI. The CDR3 region has the DNA TGTGCCAGCAGCCGCGACGGGAATTCCTACAATGAGCAGTTCATC.

Relative to its sample, this clonotype is large. The chain couples TRBV6-5 to TRBJ1-2; 8 bases fit TRBD1. The junction had 6 bases not matched to a gene; V was cut back by 4 bases and J by 8 bases. In germline, CDR1 is MNHEY, CDR2 SVGAGI. The CDR3 loop spans 13 amino acids. Here the CDR3 reads CASSSQDRVGYTF. For the CDR3, the DNA is TGTGCCAGCAGTTCACAGGACAGGGTCGGCTACACCTTC.

The chain is built from TRBV12-3 or TRBV12-4 and TRBJ2-3; the D gene is possibly TRBD2 (5 bases). The CDR3 is 14 residues long. V was cut by 3 bases and J by 2 bases, with 9 bases left in between. This CDR3 reads CASSFPGNTDTQYF. The CDR3 nucleotides read TGTGCCAGCAGTTTTCCGGGGAACACAGATACGCAGTATTTT.